This T cell receptor beta chain appears in the sequencing data of a study of PD-1 blockade in classical Hodgkin lymphoma. Overall study context: Nivolumab 3 mg/kg was given intravenously every 2 weeks. General observations from the study: CD4+ TCR diversity, unlike CD8+, rose significantly by C4D1. Relapsed/refractory patients reportedly had lower baseline diversity than newly diagnosed patients.

The CDR3 runs to 15 residues. Germline loops: CDR1 SNHLY, CDR2 FYNNEI. The V gene lost 6 bases and the J gene lost 2 bases, with 11 bases spanning the gap. Time point specified: cycle 4 day 1 (C4D1), after about 6 weeks of nivolumab. Each patient relapsed following autologous stem cell transplantation, and prior brentuximab vedotin exposure differed. Complete response, partial response or progressive disease were the best responses. This table comes from immunoSEQ multiplex PCR, and its TCRdb copy is limited to in-frame clones, with some not included. This sample carries about 64,000 clones, around nine tenths of them seen once, and the ten largest clones take approximately 8%. Concerning this clone itself: Its antigen is unidentified.

Sequenced here: peripheral blood mononuclear cells (PBMCs), sampled before the fourth cycle of nivolumab. This sequence was found in a human donor with classical Hodgkin lymphoma. V is TRBV2 and J is TRBJ2-6; D may be TRBD1 or TRBD2 (6 bases each). As DNA, the CDR3 is TGTGCCAGCAGCGTTCGGGGGCCTGGGGCCAACGTCCTGACTTTC. Protein: CASSVRGPGANVLTF.